The T cell receptor (beta chain) described here comes from a study of shared clonotypes between healthy human individuals. Background on the study: Per donor, CD8 memory used one plate, CD8 naive used two, CD4 memory used three and CD4 naive used three.

This clone was counted a few times. As yet, its antigen is unknown. Measured with immunoSEQ multiplex PCR; TCRdb has only the in-frame clones, and not every one. The table lists a few million clones, about 92% of them singletons. Germline CDR1 and CDR2: SGDLS and YYNGEE. The CDR3 sequence is 16 residues long. Between the trimmed V and J ends, which lost 4 bases and 0 bases, there was a span of 14 bases. Study observations and caveats: Depth of sequencing was expected to influence donor clonotype sharing. Shared clonotypes across all four donors exceeded non-shared ones in generation probability.

The rearrangement joins TRBV9 to TRBJ1-3; D is perhaps TRBD1 (5 bases). What was sequenced was naive CD4+ T cells sorted from blood. The subset denotes: CD45RA+ positively selected. This receptor was identified in a man aged 18 to 29 in good health. CDR3 protein: CASSKRSDSSGNTIYF. In DNA form, the CDR3 reads TGTGCCAGCAGCAAACGCTCTGACAGCTCTGGAAACACCATATATTTT.